This entry is about one TCR beta chain. This sample is part of a study of shared T cell receptors in the human thymus. Germline CDR1 is LGHNT and CDR2 is FRNRAP. The ends were cut back, 5 bases at V and 5 bases at J, with 9 bases in the middle. CDR3 length equals 12 residues. Here immunoSEQ multiplex PCR was the method, and the copy in TCRdb shows in-frame clones only, minus some. This table has approximately 660,000 clones, over 75% appearing once. The sample was also reused in another study, on human thymus T cells. As reported in that work: All donors were healthy Finnish infants who were undergoing corrective surgery to treat congenital heart defects. From resections taken during corrective heart surgery, the thymus tissue was obtained. Use of V and J genes seemed skewed within the thymic and blood repertoires. Related reports documented highly overlapping thymic repertoires among unrelated individuals.

The sequence derives from a boy under three years old with a congenital heart defect. The sample taken for sequencing was thymocytes. The chain carries TRBV12-5 and TRBJ2-5, with a weak D call TRBD1 (6 bases). The CDR3 loop is CASGLTGETQYF. The DNA of the CDR3 is TGTGCTAGTGGTCTCACAGGGGAGACCCAGTACTTC.